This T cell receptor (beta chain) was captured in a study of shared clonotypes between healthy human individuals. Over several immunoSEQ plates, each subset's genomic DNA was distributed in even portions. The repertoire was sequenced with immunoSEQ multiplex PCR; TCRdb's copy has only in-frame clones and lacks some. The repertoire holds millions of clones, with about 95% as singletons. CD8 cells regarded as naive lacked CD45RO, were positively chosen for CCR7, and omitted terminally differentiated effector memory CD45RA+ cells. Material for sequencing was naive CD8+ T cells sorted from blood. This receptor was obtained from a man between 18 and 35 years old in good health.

The CDR3 sequence is CASSLAGRANTEAFF. Written as DNA, the CDR3 is TGCGCCAGCAGCTTGGCGGGCAGGGCGAACACTGAAGCTTTCTTT. The chain is built from TRBV5-1 and TRBJ1-1; D perhaps matches TRBD1 (5 bases). The V gene's germline CDR1 is SGHRS and CDR2 YFSETQ. This CDR3 is built from 15 residues. Between the trimmed V and J ends, which lost 0 bases and 1 base, there was a span of 10 bases.